This TCR beta chain was documented in a study of blood T cell repertoires in COVID-19. Study-level background: T cells, B-cell-depleted T cells, or PBMCs provided the cDNA or gDNA that served as material.

The ends were cut back, 1 base at V and 5 bases at J, with 14 bases in the middle. Germline CDR1 and CDR2: LGHDT and YNNKEL (reference sequence). This CDR3 is built from 15 residues. Using immunoSEQ multiplex PCR, the repertoire was profiled, and TCRdb retains in-frame clones only, with some absent. The sample contains 180,000 or so clones, around four fifths of which appear only once. The sample comprised peripheral blood. This sequence originates from a woman between 70 and 85 years old with COVID-19, enrolled during active disease. The chain joins TRBV3-1 (or the pseudogene TRBV3-2) to TRBJ1-2; no firm D call. CDR3 DNA sequence: TGTGCCAGCAGCCAAGGTAGCGGGATTCGGTATGGCTACACCTTC. Translated: CASSQGSGIRYGYTF.